A single sample is the source of the 31 T cell receptor beta chains below, sequenced in a study of identifying expanded T cells in peripheral blood. Libraries were prepared by immunoSEQ multiplex PCR; TCRdb keeps only in-frame clonotypes and omits some of them. The table shows about 81,000 clones, with roughly 84% occurring only once. Sequenced material: blood. These receptors originate from a person aged 18 to 75 in good health.

V and J are TRBV5-1 and TRBJ2-5; no firm D call. This CDR3 is built from 14 residues. The V gene lost 4 bases and the J gene lost 0 bases, with 10 bases spanning the gap. Germline-derived CDR1 and CDR2 are SGHRS and YFSETQ. The CDR3 nucleotides are TGCGCCAGCAGCCTTCCACTTGACCAAGAGACCCAGTACTTC. Its protein is CASSLPLDQETQYF.

The count of this clone is one. The chain employs TRBV28 and TRBJ1-4; D possibly corresponds to TRBD1 (5 bases). The CDR3 spans 15 residues. Trimming shortened V by 5 bases and J by 8 bases, and 18 bases separated the two germline ends. Germline assignment: CDR1 MDHEN and CDR2 SYDVKM. In nucleotides, the CDR3 is TGTGCCAGCAGTCCACATCAGGGAGGAGGCGAAAAACTGTTTTTT. This translates into CASSPHQGGGEKLFF.

The genes are TRBV29-1 and TRBJ1-1, with D maybe TRBD1 (5 bases). The CDR3 loop spans 12 amino acids. V dropped 4 bases and J dropped 1 base, with 7 bases sitting between them. Germline assignment: CDR1 SQVTM and CDR2 ANQGSEA. CDR3 in amino acids: CSVGQGNTEAFF. CDR3 in DNA: TGCAGCGTTGGTCAGGGGAACACTGAAGCTTTCTTT.

This chain joins TRBV19 and TRBJ2-1; 12 positions match TRBD2. The CDR3 is 15 residues long. Germline CDR1 and CDR2: LNHDA and SQIVND (reference sequence). Trimming took 3 bases from V and 5 from J; bases not matched to a gene: 2. CDR3 DNA: TGTGCCAGTAGTATCCTAGCGGGAGGGAACAATGAGCAGTTCTTC. Protein sequence: CASSILAGGNNEQFF.

The chain uses TRBV5-1 and TRBJ2-5, with D unclear. V gave up 4 bases and J gave up 2 bases, with 3 bases separating them. In germline, CDR1 is SGHRS, CDR2 YFSETQ. The CDR3 totals 11 residues. The CDR3 bases are TGCGCCAGCAGCCTGCAAGAGACCCAGTACTTC. This gives the protein CASSLQETQYF.

This sequence joins TRBV7-2 and TRBJ2-1; 9 nucleotides align to TRBD2. Unmatched junction bases numbered 12, after V lost 3 bases and J lost 12 bases. CDR3 length: 15 residues. Per germline, CDR1 SGHTA and CDR2 FQGNSA. The CDR3 sequence is CASSFNSGSSMWQFF. For the CDR3, the DNA is TGTGCCAGCAGCTTTAATAGCGGGAGTTCCATGTGGCAGTTCTTC.

The chain combines TRBV18 with TRBJ2-7, with D hard to call. Germline assignment: CDR1 KGHSH and CDR2 LQKENI. CDR3 length: 14 residues. The V end lost 2 bases, the J end lost 2 bases, and 10 bases lay between the germline ends. Here the CDR3 DNA reads TGTGCCAGCTCACCAGGTACAGAACCCTACGAGCAGTACTTC. Translating gives CASSPGTEPYEQYF.

The chain recombines TRBV5-4 with TRBJ2-1; TRBD2 agrees at 8 bases. Germline V gene sequence: CDR1 SGHNT, CDR2 YYREEE (reference sequence). The CDR3 length is 15 residues. J gave up 2 bases and V 4 bases, and 5 bases lay outside the gene matches. The CDR3 here is CASSGTSGTYNEQFF. Here the CDR3 DNA reads TGTGCCAGCAGCGGAACTAGCGGAACCTACAATGAGCAGTTCTTC.

The chain links TRBV9 to TRBJ2-3; possible D gene TRBD1, 5 bases. This CDR3 is built from 13 residues. Trimming left V 0 bases short and J 6 bases short, with 8 bases between. From germline, CDR1 is SGDLS and CDR2 YYNGEE. This chain's CDR3 is CASSVDYRDTQYF. In nucleotides, the CDR3 is TGTGCCAGCAGCGTAGATTACAGGGATACGCAGTATTTT. Drawing the rest from reference TRBV9 and TRBJ2-3, the complete variable domain is DSGVTQTPKHLITATGQRVTLRCSPRSGDLSVYWYQQSLDQGLQFLIQYYNGEERAKGNILERFSAQQFPDLHSELNLSSLELGDSALYFCASSVDYRDTQYFGPGTRLTVL.

The rearrangement joins TRBV11-3 to TRBJ2-3; 9 bases are shared with TRBD2. Germline V gene data show CDR1 as SGHNT and CDR2 as YENEEA. CDR3 length equals 16 residues. V shed 1 base, J shed 3 bases, and the junction held 5 bases outside the gene matches. CDR3 DNA sequence: TGTGCCAGCAGCTTAGGGGCCCTAGCGGGGACAGATACGCAGTATTTT. It codes for CASSLGALAGTDTQYF.

This chain joins TRBV4-2 and TRBJ2-7; TRBD2 is a possible D gene (6 bases). Trimming cost V 1 base and J 1 base, with 11 bases left between them. The CDR3 is made up of 15 amino acids. Looked up from germline, CDR1 is LGHNA and CDR2 is YNFKEQ. CDR3 DNA sequence: TGTGCCAGCAGCCAAGCCGTCAGCGGGTCCTACGAGCAGTACTTC. Translating it yields CASSQAVSGSYEQYF.

The gene calls are TRBV30 and TRBJ1-1; TRBD1 might be the D (5 bases). Trimming pared 3 bases from V and 8 bases from J, leaving 16 bases between. Germline-derived CDR1 and CDR2 are GTSNPN and SVGIG (reference sequence). This CDR3 comprises 13 residues. The CDR3, as DNA: TGTGCCTGGAGGCAGGGAGGGTTTATGGAAGCTTTCTTT. Residues: CAWRQGGFMEAFF.

The genes are TRBV6-5 and TRBJ1-2; weak D call: TRBD1 (6 bases). Trimming stripped 4 bases from V and 3 bases from J, with 9 bases between. This CDR3 has 13 residues. Germline V gene sequence: CDR1 MNHEY, CDR2 SVGAGI. CDR3 amino acids: CASSLQGDYGYTF. The DNA of the CDR3 is TGTGCCAGCAGTTTACAGGGAGACTATGGCTACACCTTC.

The chain carries TRBV5-1 and TRBJ2-3; D is undetermined. This CDR3 is 12 amino acids long. Germline V CDR1 and CDR2: SGHRS, YFSETQ. V lost 6 bases to trimming and J lost 6 bases, with 11 bases between them. The CDR3 loop is CASTLNRDTQYF. In DNA form, the CDR3 reads TGCGCCAGCACCCTGAACCGGGATACGCAGTATTTT.

This sequence joins TRBV29-1 and TRBJ1-3, with D unresolved. The germline V gene has CDR1 SQVTM and CDR2 ANQGSEA. V was pared by 4 bases and J by 0 bases, with 10 bases between. This CDR3 has 14 residues. CDR3: CSVVGSSSGNTIYF. CDR3 in DNA: TGCAGCGTTGTAGGCAGCAGCTCTGGAAACACCATATATTTT. The full variable domain, completed using reference TRBV29-1 and TRBJ1-3, is SAVISQKPSRDICQRGTSLTIQCQVDSQVTMMFWYRQQPGQSLTLIATANQGSEATYESGFVIDKFPISRPNLTFSTLTVSNMSPEDSSIYLCSVVGSSSGNTIYFGEGSWLTVV.

With regard to this clone: One junction end disagrees with the germline gene, perhaps due to a read error. The sample has other DNA sequences that encode this CDR3 too. This chain uses TRBV7-9 with TRBJ1-1; D not resolved. This CDR3 spans 13 amino acids. Germline CDR1 SEHNR, CDR2 FQNEAQ (reference sequence). Here the CDR3 DNA reads TGTGCCAGCAGTTTAGCAGGGAACACTGAAGCTTTCTTT. Amino acids: CASSLAGNTEAFF.

J is TRBJ1-2 and V is TRBV28, with D uncertain. The CDR3 runs to 13 residues. The germline V gene encodes CDR1 MDHEN and CDR2 SYDVKM. V was trimmed by 3 bases and J by 4 bases, leaving 9 bases between them. CDR3 protein: CASSLGLPYGYTF. CDR3 coding DNA: TGTGCCAGCAGTTTGGGCCTCCCCTATGGCTACACCTTC.

This chain connects TRBV18 to TRBJ2-2; no reliable D call. In germline, CDR1 is KGHSH, CDR2 LQKENI. V lost 5 bases and J 9 bases, leaving 19 bases between the germline ends. The CDR3 runs 15 residues. DNA for the CDR3: TGTGCCAGCTCATCGACCGGACCTAATGGGAGGGAGCTGTTTTTT. Amino acid sequence: CASSSTGPNGRELFF.

Only a few counts were recorded for this clone. This chain uses TRBV19 with TRBJ2-7, with 8 bases that match TRBD2. With 4 bases clipped from V and 4 bases from J, the junction kept 6 bases outside the gene matches. Germline CDR1 is LNHDA and CDR2 is SQIVND (reference sequence). This CDR3 spans 14 amino acids. CDR3 bases: TGTGCCAGTAGTACCGGGACTAGAGGTTACGAGCAGTACTTC. Translated, it gives CASSTGTRGYEQYF.

The rearrangement links TRBV5-6 to TRBJ2-2; no definite D call. Trimming pared 0 bases from V and 1 base from J, leaving 10 bases between. Germline CDR1 and CDR2: SGHDT and YYEEEE. The length of the CDR3 is 16 residues. Written as DNA, the CDR3 is TGTGCCAGCAGCTTGGGGATGGCGATGAACACCGGGGAGCTGTTTTTT. It yields the protein CASSLGMAMNTGELFF.

This chain uses TRBV28 with TRBJ2-5, with TRBD1 matching 9 bases. The V gene's germline CDR1 is MDHEN and CDR2 SYDVKM. The V segment lost 5 bases and the J segment 7 bases; nucleotides outside the gene matches: 14. The CDR3 has 16 residues. The CDR3 region has the DNA TGTGCCAGCAGTACCATGAAGGGACAGGGCCTTCGGACCCAGTACTTC. It is translated as CASSTMKGQGLRTQYF.

The rearrangement uses TRBV6-6 and TRBJ2-3; no clear D. The germline gives CDR1 MNHNY, CDR2 SVGAGI (reference sequence). This CDR3 region has 12 residues. Trimming removed 2 bases from V and 6 bases from J, with 6 bases in between. CDR3 DNA sequence: TGTGCCAGCAGTTACGGAGTTGATACGCAGTATTTT. This encodes CASSYGVDTQYF.

The chain's CDR3 is CASKWEGQREQYF. The CDR3, as DNA: TGTGCCAGCAAGTGGGAGGGCCAGCGCGAGCAGTACTTC. The V and J genes are TRBV2 and TRBJ2-7, with 7 positions matching TRBD2. There are 13 residues in the CDR3. Germline-derived CDR1 and CDR2 are SNHLY and FYNNEI. The V segment lost 7 bases and the J segment 6 bases; nucleotides outside the gene matches: 9. Full variable domain (rest looked up from reference TRBV2 and TRBJ2-7): EPEVTQTPSHQVTQMGQEVILRCVPISNHLYFYWYRQILGQKVEFLVSFYNNEISEKSEIFDDQFSVERPDGSNFTLKIRSTKLEDSAMYFCASKWEGQREQYFGPGTRLTVT.

The chain is built from TRBV6-5 and TRBJ2-3; no reliable D call. CDR1 and CDR2 (germline): MNHEY, SVGAGI. The CDR3 has 15 amino acids. V lost 0 bases, J lost 1 base, and 8 bases lay in between. The CDR3 nucleotides read TGTGCCAGCAGTTACTCGGGCCAGGGCACAGATACGCAGTATTTT. Its translation is CASSYSGQGTDTQYF.

The genes are TRBV28 and TRBJ1-5; TRBD1 is a possible D gene (6 bases). This CDR3 has 15 residues. CDR1 MDHEN and CDR2 SYDVKM come from the germline V gene. Trimming pared 6 bases from V and 0 bases from J, leaving 12 bases between. CDR3 sequence (DNA): TGTGCCAGCAGGTTAGACAGGTATAGCAATCAGCCCCAGCATTTT. Translating it yields CASRLDRYSNQPQHF. The full variable domain, rest sourced from reference TRBV28 and TRBJ1-5, is DVKVTQSSRYLVKRTGEKVFLECVQDMDHENMFWYRQDPGLGLRLIYFSYDVKMKEKGDIPEGYSVSREKKERFSLILESASTNQTSMYLCASRLDRYSNQPQHFGDGTRLSIL.

The chain links TRBV7-8 to TRBJ2-7; TRBD1 might be the D (6 bases). The CDR3 covers 18 residues. The germline V and J ends were trimmed by 4 bases and 1 base, with 23 bases remaining between them. Germline CDR1 and CDR2: SGHVS and FQNEAQ. CDR3 amino acids: CASSSNVPTGPVSYEQYF. The CDR3 DNA is TGTGCCAGCAGCTCTAACGTCCCTACAGGGCCGGTATCCTACGAGCAGTACTTC.

The CDR3 sequence: CASSLYTSGTNTDTQYF. In nucleotides, the CDR3 is TGTGCCAGCAGCCTCTATACTAGCGGGACGAACACAGATACGCAGTATTTT. This chain links TRBV4-2 with TRBJ2-3, with TRBD2 matching over 10 bases. V lost 4 bases, J lost 2 bases, and 9 bases stayed unmatched. The CDR3 is 17 amino acids. Germline CDR1 LGHNA, CDR2 YNFKEQ.

DNA of the CDR3: TGTGCCAGTAGTAGAGGTGTAGCGGGACGGTCCTACAATGAGCAGTTCTTC. Its protein product is CASSRGVAGRSYNEQFF. The genes are TRBV5-4 and TRBJ2-1; TRBD2 agrees at 8 bases. Germline loops: CDR1 SGHNT, CDR2 YYREEE (reference sequence). V shed 8 bases and J 1 base; nucleotides not matched to a gene: 14. This CDR3 comprises 17 residues.

The rearrangement uses TRBV28 and TRBJ2-1, with 11 bases aligning to TRBD2. The CDR3 contains 16 residues. Looked up from germline, CDR1 is MDHEN and CDR2 is SYDVKM. J gave up 6 bases and V 6 bases, and 10 bases lay outside the gene matches. CDR3 loop: CASRTPLAGGANEQFF. The CDR3 DNA sequence: TGTGCCAGCAGAACGCCCCTAGCGGGAGGAGCCAATGAGCAGTTCTTC.

The rearrangement uses TRBV5-5 and TRBJ2-5; no reliable D call. The CDR3 sequence is 14 residues long. Germline V gene data show CDR1 as SGHKS and CDR2 as YYEKEE (reference sequence). The V end lost 2 bases, the J end lost 5 bases, and 13 bases lay between the germline ends. CDR3 in amino acids: CASSFEPVSETQYF. CDR3 in DNA: TGTGCCAGCAGCTTCGAGCCCGTTTCGGAGACCCAGTACTTC.

This clone has a single count. Because the CDR3's place on the DNA is in doubt, the DNA is left out and the CDR3 is given as listed by TCRdb. CDR3 protein: CASSILGQGHEKLFF. The chain combines TRBV25-1 with TRBJ1-4; TRBD1 is the table's D call and was not checked against the DNA. Germline V lookup: CDR1 MGHDK, CDR2 SYGVNS. The CDR3 comprises 15 residues, both ends counted.